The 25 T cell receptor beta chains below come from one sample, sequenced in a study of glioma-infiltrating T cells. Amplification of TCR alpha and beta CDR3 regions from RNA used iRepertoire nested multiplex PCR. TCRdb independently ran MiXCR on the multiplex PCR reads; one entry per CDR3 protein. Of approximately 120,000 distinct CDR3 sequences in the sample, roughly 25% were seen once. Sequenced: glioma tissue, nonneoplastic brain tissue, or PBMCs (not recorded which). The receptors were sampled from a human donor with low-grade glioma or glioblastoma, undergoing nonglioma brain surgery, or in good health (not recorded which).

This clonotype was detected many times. CDR3 sequence (DNA): TGTGCCACCAGTGACCCCCCTCGTTATGAGCAGTTCTTC. Encoded protein: CATSDPPRYEQFF. The chain recombines TRBV24-1 with TRBJ2-1; D is ambiguous. CDR1 KGHDR and CDR2 SFDVKD come from the germline V gene. V shed 4 bases and J shed 8 bases, with 11 bases lying between them. CDR3 length: 13 amino acids.

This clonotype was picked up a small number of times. The CDR3 DNA reads TGTGCCAGCAGCTTGACAGGGCCTAGCACAGATACGCAGTATTTT. As protein: CASSLTGPSTDTQYF. This sequence joins TRBV7-8 and TRBJ2-3, with 7 nucleotides matching TRBD1. Germline trimming cut 3 bases from V and 0 bases from J; bases unmatched to any gene: 3. Germline V gene sequence: CDR1 SGHVS, CDR2 FQNEAQ. CDR3 length: 15 residues.

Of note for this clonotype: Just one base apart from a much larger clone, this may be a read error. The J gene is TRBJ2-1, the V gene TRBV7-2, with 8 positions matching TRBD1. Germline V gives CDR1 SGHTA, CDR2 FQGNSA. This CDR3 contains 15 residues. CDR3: CASGLWDRPQDEQFF. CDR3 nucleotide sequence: TGTGCCAGCGGCTTATGGGACAGGCCGCAGGATGAGCAGTTCTTC.

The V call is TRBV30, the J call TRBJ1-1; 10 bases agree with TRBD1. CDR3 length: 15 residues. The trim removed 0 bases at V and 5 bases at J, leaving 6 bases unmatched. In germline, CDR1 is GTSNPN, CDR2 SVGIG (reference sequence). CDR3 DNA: TGTGCCTGGAGTGTCCTGGGACAGGGGAGGACTGAAGCTTTCTTT. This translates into CAWSVLGQGRTEAFF. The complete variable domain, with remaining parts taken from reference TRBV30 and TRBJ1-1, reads SQTIHQWPATLVQPVGSPLSLECTVEGTSNPNLYWYRQAAGRGLQLLFYSVGIGQISSEVPQNLSASRPQDRQFILSSKKLLLSDSGFYLCAWSVLGQGRTEAFFGQGTRLTVV.

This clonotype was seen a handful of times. The CDR3 DNA reads as TGTGCCAGCAAAATATCATTGGGGACAGGGGATGGCGAGCAGTACTTC. This codes for CASKISLGTGDGEQYF. J is TRBJ2-7 and V is TRBV7-9; 10 bases are a match to TRBD1. The V segment lost 7 bases and the J segment 6 bases; nucleotides outside the gene matches: 15. The CDR3 sequence is 16 residues long. CDR1 and CDR2 from the germline V gene are SEHNR and FQNEAQ (reference sequence).

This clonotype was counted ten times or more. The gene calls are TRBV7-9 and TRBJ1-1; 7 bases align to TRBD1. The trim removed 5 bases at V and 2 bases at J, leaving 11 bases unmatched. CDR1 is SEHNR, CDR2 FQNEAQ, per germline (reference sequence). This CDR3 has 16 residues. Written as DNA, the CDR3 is TGTGCCAGCAGCCACTCCCCGACAGGGATCAACACTGAAGCTTTCTTT. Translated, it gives CASSHSPTGINTEAFF.

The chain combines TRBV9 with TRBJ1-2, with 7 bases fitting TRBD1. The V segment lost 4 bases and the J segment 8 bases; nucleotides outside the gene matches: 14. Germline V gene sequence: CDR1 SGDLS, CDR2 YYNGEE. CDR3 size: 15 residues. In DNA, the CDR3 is TGTGCCAGCAGCTCGAGGCTTACAGGGGAGATCGGCTACACCTTC. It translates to CASSSRLTGEIGYTF.

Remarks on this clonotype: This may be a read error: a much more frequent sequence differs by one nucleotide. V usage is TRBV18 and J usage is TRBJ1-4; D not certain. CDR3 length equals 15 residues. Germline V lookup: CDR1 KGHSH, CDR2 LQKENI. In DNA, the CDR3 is TGTGCCGGCTCACTCGGACGGAGTGAGAATGAAAAACTGTTTTTT. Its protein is CAGSLGRSENEKLFF.

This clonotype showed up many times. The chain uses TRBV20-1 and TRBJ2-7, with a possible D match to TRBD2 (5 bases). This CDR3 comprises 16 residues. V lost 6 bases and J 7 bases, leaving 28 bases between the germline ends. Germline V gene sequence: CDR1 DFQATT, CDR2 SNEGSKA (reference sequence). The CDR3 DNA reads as TGCAGTGCCCCTATCCGGGGAGAAGGCCATCGGAGAGAGCAGTACTTC. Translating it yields CSAPIRGEGHRREQYF.

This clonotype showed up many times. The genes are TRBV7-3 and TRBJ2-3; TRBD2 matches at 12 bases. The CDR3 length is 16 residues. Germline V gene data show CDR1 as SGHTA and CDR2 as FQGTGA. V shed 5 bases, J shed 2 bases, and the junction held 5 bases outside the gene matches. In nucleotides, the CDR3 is TGTGCCAGCAGCCTCCTAGCGGGAGGGCCCACAGATACGCAGTATTTT. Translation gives CASSLLAGGPTDTQYF. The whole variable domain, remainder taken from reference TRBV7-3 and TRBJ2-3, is GAGVSQTPSNKVTEKGKYVELRCDPISGHTALYWYRQSLGQGPEFLIYFQGTGAADDSGLPNDRFFAVRPEGSVSTLKIQRTERGDSAVYLCASSLLAGGPTDTQYFGPGTRLTVL.

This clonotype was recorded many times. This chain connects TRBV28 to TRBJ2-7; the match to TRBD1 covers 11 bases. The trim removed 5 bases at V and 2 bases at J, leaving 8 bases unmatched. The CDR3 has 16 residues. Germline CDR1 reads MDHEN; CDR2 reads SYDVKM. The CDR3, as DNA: TGTGCCAGCAGTCCCCCCGGACAGGGGGCCCCCTACGAGCAGTACTTC. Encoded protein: CASSPPGQGAPYEQYF. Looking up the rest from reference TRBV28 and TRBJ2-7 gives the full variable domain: DVKVTQSSRYLVKRTGEKVFLECVQDMDHENMFWYRQDPGLGLRLIYFSYDVKMKEKGDIPEGYSVSREKKERFSLILESASTNQTSMYLCASSPPGQGAPYEQYFGPGTRLTVT.

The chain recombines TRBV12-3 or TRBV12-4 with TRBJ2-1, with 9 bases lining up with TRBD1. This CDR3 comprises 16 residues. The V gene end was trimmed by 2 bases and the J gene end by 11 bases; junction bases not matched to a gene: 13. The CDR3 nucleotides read TGTGCCAGCAGTTTACTTGGGACAGGGCGTTTTATTAAGCAGTTCTTC. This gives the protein CASSLLGTGRFIKQFF.

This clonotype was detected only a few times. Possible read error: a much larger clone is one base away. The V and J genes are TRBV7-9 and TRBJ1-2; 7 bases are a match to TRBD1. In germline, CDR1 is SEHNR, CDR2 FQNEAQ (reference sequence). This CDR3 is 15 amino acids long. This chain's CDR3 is CASSLVSGQSYGHTF. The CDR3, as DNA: TGTGCCAGCAGCTTAGTATCGGGACAGTCCTATGGCCACACCTTC. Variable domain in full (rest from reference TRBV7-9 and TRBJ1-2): DTGVSQNPRHKITKRGQNVTFRCDPISEHNRLYWYRQTLGQGPEFLTYFQNEAQLEKSRLLSDRFSAERPKGSFSTLEIQRTEQGDSAMYLCASSLVSGQSYGHTFGSGTRLTVV.

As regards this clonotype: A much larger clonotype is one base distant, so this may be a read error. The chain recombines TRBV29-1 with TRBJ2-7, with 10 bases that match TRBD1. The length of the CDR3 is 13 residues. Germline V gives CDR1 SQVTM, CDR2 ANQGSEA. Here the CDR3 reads CSVGDRGLYDQYF. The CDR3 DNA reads TGCAGCGTTGGAGACAGGGGGCTTTACGATCAGTACTTC.

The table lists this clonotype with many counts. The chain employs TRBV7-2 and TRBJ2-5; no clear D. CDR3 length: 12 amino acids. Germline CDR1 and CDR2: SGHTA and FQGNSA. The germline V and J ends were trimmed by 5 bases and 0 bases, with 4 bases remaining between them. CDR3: CASSLDQETQYF. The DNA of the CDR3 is TGTGCCAGCAGCCTGGACCAAGAGACCCAGTACTTC. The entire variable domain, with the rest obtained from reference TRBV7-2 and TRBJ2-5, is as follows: GAGVSQSPSNKVTEKGKDVELRCDPISGHTALYWYRQSLGQGLEFLIYFQGNSAPDKSGLPSDRFSAERTGGSVSTLTIQRTQQEDSAVYLCASSLDQETQYFGPGTRLLVL.

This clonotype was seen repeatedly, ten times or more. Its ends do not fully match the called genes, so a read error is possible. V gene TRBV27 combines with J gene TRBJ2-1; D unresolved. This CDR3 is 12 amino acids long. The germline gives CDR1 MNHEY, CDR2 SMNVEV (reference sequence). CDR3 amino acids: CSSSLNYNEQFF. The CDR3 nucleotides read TGTTCCAGCAGTTTGAACTACAATGAGCAGTTCTTC.

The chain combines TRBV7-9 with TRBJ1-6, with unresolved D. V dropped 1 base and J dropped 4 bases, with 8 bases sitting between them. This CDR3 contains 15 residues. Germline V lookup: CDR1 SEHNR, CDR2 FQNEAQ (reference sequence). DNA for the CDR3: TGTGCCAGCAGCTTAGAGGCAGCGTATAATTCACCCCTCCACTTT. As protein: CASSLEAAYNSPLHF.

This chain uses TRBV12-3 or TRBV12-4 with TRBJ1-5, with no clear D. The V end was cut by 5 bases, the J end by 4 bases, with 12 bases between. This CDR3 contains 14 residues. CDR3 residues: CASSPTDRNQPQHF. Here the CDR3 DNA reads TGTGCCAGCAGTCCAACCGACCGGAATCAGCCCCAGCATTTT.

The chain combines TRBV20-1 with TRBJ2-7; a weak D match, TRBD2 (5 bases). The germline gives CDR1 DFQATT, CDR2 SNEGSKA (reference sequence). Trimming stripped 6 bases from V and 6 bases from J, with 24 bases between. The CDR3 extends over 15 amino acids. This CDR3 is CSAPPGIPITPEQYF. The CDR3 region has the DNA TGCAGTGCGCCCCCCGGGATCCCAATTACCCCCGAGCAGTACTTC.

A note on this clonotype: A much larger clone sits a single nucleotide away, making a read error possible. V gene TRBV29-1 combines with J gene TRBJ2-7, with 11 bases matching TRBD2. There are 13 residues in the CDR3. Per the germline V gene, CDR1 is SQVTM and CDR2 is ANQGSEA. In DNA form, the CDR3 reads TGCAGCGTAGGGACTAGCGGATCCTACGAGAAGTACTTC. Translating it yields CSVGTSGSYEKYF.

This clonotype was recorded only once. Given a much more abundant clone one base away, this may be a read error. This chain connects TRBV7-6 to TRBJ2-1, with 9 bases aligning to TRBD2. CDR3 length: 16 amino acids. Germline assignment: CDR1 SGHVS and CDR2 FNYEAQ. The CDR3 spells CASSLRAGGHYNQQFF. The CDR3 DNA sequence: TGTGCCAGCAGCTTAAGAGCGGGAGGACACTACAATCAGCAGTTCTTC.

This chain's CDR3 is CAWSAPGSLRHEQYF. The CDR3 DNA sequence: TGTGCCTGGAGTGCTCCCGGTAGCCTACGCCACGAGCAGTACTTC. V gene TRBV30 combines with J gene TRBJ2-7, with D unclear. CDR1 and CDR2 from the germline V gene are GTSNPN and SVGIG (reference sequence). Trimming removed 1 base from V and 5 bases from J, with 18 bases in between. There are 15 residues in the CDR3.

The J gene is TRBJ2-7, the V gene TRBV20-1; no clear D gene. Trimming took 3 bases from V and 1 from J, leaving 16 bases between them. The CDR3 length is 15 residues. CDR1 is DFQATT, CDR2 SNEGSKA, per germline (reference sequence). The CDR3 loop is CSASLLSALSYEQYF. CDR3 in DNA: TGCAGTGCTAGTCTTTTGTCGGCTCTTTCCTACGAGCAGTACTTC.

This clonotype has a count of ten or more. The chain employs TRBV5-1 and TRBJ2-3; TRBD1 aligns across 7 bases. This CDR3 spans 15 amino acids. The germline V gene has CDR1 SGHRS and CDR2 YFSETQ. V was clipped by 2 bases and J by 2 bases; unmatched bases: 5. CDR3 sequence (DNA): TGCGCCAGCAGCTTCCTAGACAGGGACACAGATACGCAGTATTTT. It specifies CASSFLDRDTDTQYF.

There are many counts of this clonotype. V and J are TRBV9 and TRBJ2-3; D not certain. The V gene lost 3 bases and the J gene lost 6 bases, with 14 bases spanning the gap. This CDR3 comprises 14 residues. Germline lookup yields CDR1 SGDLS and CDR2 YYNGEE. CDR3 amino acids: CASSADRTSDTQYF. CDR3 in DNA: TGTGCCAGCAGCGCTGACCGGACGTCGGATACGCAGTATTTT.